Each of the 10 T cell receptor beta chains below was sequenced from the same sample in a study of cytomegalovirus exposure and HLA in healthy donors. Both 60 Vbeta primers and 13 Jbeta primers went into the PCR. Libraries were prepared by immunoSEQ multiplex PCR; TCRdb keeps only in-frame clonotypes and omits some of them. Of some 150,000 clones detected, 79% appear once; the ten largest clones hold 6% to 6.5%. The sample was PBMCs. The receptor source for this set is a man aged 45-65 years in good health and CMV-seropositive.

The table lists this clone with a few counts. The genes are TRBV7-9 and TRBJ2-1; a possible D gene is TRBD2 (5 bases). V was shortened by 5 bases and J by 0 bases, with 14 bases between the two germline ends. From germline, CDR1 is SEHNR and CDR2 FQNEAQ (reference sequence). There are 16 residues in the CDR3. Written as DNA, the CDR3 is TGTGCCAGCAGCGCTAACAAGGGAGCCTCCTACAATGAGCAGTTCTTC. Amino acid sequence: CASSANKGASYNEQFF.

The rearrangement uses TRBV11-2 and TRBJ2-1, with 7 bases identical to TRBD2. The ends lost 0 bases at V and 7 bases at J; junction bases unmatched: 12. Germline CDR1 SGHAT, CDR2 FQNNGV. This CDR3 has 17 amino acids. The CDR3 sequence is CASSLDKYGEGWNEQFF. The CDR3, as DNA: TGTGCCAGCAGCTTAGATAAATATGGGGAGGGTTGGAATGAGCAGTTCTTC.

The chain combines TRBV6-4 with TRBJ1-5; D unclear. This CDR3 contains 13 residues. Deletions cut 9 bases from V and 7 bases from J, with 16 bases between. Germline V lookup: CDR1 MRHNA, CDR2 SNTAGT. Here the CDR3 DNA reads TGTGCCAGTTCGCGGGCGGAGGGACAGCCCCAGCATTTT. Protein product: CASSRAEGQPQHF.

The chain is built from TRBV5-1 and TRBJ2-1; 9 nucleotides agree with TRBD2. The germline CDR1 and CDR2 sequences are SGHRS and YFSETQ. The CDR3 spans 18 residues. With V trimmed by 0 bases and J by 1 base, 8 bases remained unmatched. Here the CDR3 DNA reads TGCGCCAGCAGCTTGGTGGCGGGAGGGCCGGGGTCCTACAATGAGCAGTTCTTC. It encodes CASSLVAGGPGSYNEQFF.

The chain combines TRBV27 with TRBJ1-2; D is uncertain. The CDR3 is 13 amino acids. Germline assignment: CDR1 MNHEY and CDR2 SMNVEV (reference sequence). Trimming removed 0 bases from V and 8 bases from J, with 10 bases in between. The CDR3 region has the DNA TGTGCCAGCAGTTTATCTGTCCTACAGGGCTACACCTTC. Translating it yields CASSLSVLQGYTF.

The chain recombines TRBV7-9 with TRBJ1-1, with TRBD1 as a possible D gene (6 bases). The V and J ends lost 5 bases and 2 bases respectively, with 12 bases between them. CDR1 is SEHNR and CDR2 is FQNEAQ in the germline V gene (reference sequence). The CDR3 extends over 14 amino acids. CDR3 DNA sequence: TGTGCCAGCAGCCTGCAGGGGAGTAACACTGAAGCTTTCTTT. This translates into CASSLQGSNTEAFF. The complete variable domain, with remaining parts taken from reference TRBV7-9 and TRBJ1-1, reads DTGVSQNPRHKITKRGQNVTFRCDPISEHNRLYWYRQTLGQGPEFLTYFQNEAQLEKSRLLSDRFSAERPKGSFSTLEIQRTEQGDSAMYLCASSLQGSNTEAFFGQGTRLTVV.

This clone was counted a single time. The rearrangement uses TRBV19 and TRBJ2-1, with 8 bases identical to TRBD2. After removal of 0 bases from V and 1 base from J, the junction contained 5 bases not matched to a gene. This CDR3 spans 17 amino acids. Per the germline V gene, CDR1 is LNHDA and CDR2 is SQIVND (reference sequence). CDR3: CASSIDPQRESYNEQFF. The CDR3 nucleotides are TGTGCCAGTAGTATAGATCCCCAGCGGGAGTCCTACAATGAGCAGTTCTTC.

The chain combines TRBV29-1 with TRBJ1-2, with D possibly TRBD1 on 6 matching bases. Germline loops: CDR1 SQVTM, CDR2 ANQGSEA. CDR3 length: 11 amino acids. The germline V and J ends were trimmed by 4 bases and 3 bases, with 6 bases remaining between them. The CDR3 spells CSVGTDYGYTF. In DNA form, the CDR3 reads TGCAGCGTTGGGACAGACTATGGCTACACCTTC.

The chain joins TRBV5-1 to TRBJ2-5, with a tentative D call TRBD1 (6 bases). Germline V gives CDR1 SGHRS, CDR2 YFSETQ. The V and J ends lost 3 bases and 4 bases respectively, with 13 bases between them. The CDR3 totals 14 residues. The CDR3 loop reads CASSSLLRGETQYF. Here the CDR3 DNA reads TGCGCCAGCAGCTCTTTACTCAGGGGAGAGACCCAGTACTTC.

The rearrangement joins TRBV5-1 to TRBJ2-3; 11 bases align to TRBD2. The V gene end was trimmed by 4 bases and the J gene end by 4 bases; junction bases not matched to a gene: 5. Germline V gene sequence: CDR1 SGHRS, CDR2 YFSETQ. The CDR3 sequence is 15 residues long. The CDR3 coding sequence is TGCGCCAGCAGCGCCGGGACTAGCGGCGCAGATACGCAGTATTTT. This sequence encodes CASSAGTSGADTQYF.